The entry below gives a single T cell receptor (beta chain) sequence along with its context. In germline, CDR1 is LNHDA, CDR2 SQIVND (reference sequence). V was cut by 0 bases and J by 10 bases, with 10 bases left in between. The CDR3 totals 14 residues. As handled by the study authors: From reference gene primer amplification, estimates of nucleated cell counts were derived. Some clones are missing from TCRdb's copy, which holds only in-frame ones; the method was immunoSEQ multiplex PCR. V and J calls and clone size are as listed in that table; D and trimming were resolved from the DNA. The profile shows roughly 230,000 clones, around 90% of them singletons. These data are taken from a study of blood T cell repertoires in COVID-19. Looking at the study overall: There were acute and convalescent COVID-19 samples, and they came from the United States, Italy and Spain. Sources were T cells, B-cell-depleted T cells, or PBMCs; the material itself was cDNA or gDNA.

Patients at the Seattle site were enrolled during active infection and followed longitudinally. The TCR comes from a woman between 55 and 75 years old with COVID-19, enrolled during active disease. The sample was peripheral blood. The chain employs TRBV19 and TRBJ1-6; D is unclear. The CDR3 region has the DNA TGTGCCAGTAGTATAGAGCGGGGTCGGTCACCCCTCCACTTT. Residues: CASSIERGRSPLHF.